Listed here are 21 T cell receptor beta chains from one sample, sequenced in a study of PD-1 blockade in classical Hodgkin lymphoma. Using immunoSEQ multiplex PCR, the repertoire was profiled, and TCRdb retains in-frame clones only, with some absent. The table includes 20,000 to 30,000 clones, approximately 88% detected once. Sample time point: cycle 4 day 1 (C4D1), after more than five weeks of nivolumab. Every single patient, without exception, relapsed after autologous stem cell transplantation, and brentuximab vedotin exposure varied. The sample here was peripheral blood mononuclear cells (PBMCs), taken before the fourth cycle of nivolumab. The receptor source for this set is a human donor with classical Hodgkin lymphoma.

This chain connects TRBV6-4 to TRBJ2-3, with D possibly TRBD2 on 5 matching bases. V was pared by 8 bases and J by 1 base, with 16 bases between. The CDR3 has 15 residues. CDR1 and CDR2 (germline): MRHNA, SNTAGT. In DNA, the CDR3 is TGTGCCAGCGCCCTTGCGGGCGGAGGCACAGATACGCAGTATTTT. Protein sequence: CASALAGGGTDTQYF.

The J gene is TRBJ1-5, the V gene TRBV6-9; D is ambiguous. In germline, CDR1 is MNHGY, CDR2 SVAAGI. CDR3 length equals 15 residues. V lost 3 bases to trimming and J lost 6 bases, with 15 bases between them. The DNA of the CDR3 is TGTGCCAGCAGTTACAAGCTGGGGAGAAGTCAGCCCCAGCATTTT. It encodes CASSYKLGRSQPQHF.

CDR3 loop: CASSLRASGRALETQYF. CDR3 nucleotide sequence: TGTGCCAGCAGCTTAAGGGCTAGCGGGAGGGCCTTGGAGACCCAGTACTTC. V and J are TRBV7-9 and TRBJ2-5; TRBD2 agrees at 12 bases. J lost 5 bases, V lost 2 bases, and 9 bases had no gene match. CDR3 length equals 17 residues. CDR1 SEHNR and CDR2 FQNEAQ come from the germline V gene (reference sequence).

The chain joins TRBV11-2 to TRBJ2-1; D uncertain. Germline CDR1 is SGHAT and CDR2 is FQNNGV. The CDR3 spans 16 residues. V lost 2 bases to trimming and J lost 4 bases, with 15 bases between them. The CDR3 sequence is CASSLISSPLYNEQFF. Here the CDR3 DNA reads TGTGCCAGCAGCTTAATTTCTTCTCCTCTATACAATGAGCAGTTCTTC.

The chain joins TRBV7-9 to TRBJ2-3; tentatively, D is TRBD1 (5 bases). Trimming removed 5 bases from V and 6 bases from J, with 12 bases in between. The CDR3 consists of 13 residues. Germline V gives CDR1 SEHNR, CDR2 FQNEAQ (reference sequence). In DNA form, the CDR3 reads TGTGCCAGCAGCCCCAAGGGGCCGGATACGCAGTATTTT. As protein: CASSPKGPDTQYF.

The rearrangement uses TRBV5-4 and TRBJ2-5, with 7 bases matching TRBD1. This CDR3 has 13 residues. After removal of 2 bases from V and 4 bases from J, the junction contained 2 bases not matched to a gene. Germline CDR1 and CDR2: SGHNT and YYREEE (reference sequence). The CDR3 bases are TGTGCCAGCAGCTTAGGGGGCAGAGAGACCCAGTACTTC. The encoded protein is CASSLGGRETQYF.

The chain is built from TRBV2 and TRBJ1-2; D might be TRBD1 (5 bases). With 10 bases removed from V and 2 bases from J, the gap between germline ends came to 14 bases. CDR3 length: 13 amino acids. In germline, CDR1 is SNHLY, CDR2 FYNNEI. The CDR3 loop reads CAIMGTANYGYTF. DNA for the CDR3: TGTGCCATCATGGGGACTGCCAACTATGGCTACACCTTC.

This clone is a singleton in its sample. This chain links TRBV2 with TRBJ2-3, with 9 bases identical to TRBD1. V was pared by 6 bases and J by 2 bases, with 9 bases of the junction left unmatched. The CDR3 is made up of 16 amino acids. CDR1 SNHLY and CDR2 FYNNEI come from the germline V gene. The CDR3, as DNA: TGTGCCAGCAGACCGGGACAGGGTATTCCCACAGATACGCAGTATTTT. It codes for CASRPGQGIPTDTQYF.

The chain employs TRBV7-9 and TRBJ1-1, with 10 bases matching TRBD1. J lost 1 base, V lost 3 bases, and 2 bases had no gene match. The CDR3 contains 15 residues. The germline gives CDR1 SEHNR, CDR2 FQNEAQ (reference sequence). The CDR3, as DNA: TGTGCCAGCAGCTTTCGGACAGGGGGGAACACTGAAGCTTTCTTT. Translated, it gives CASSFRTGGNTEAFF.

V is TRBV19 and J is TRBJ1-5, with 7 bases matching TRBD1. Trimming cost V 9 bases and J 6 bases; bases outside gene matches: 14. The CDR3 consists of 15 residues. Per the germline V gene, CDR1 is LNHDA and CDR2 is SQIVND (reference sequence). Here the CDR3 DNA reads TGTGCCAGCCTCAAAACAGGGGAGGACATTCAGCCCCAGCATTTT. As protein: CASLKTGEDIQPQHF.

The V and J genes are TRBV30 and TRBJ2-7; TRBD1 is a possible D gene (6 bases). Trimming took 2 bases from V and 3 from J, leaving 11 bases between them. The CDR3 extends over 13 amino acids. The germline V gene encodes CDR1 GTSNPN and CDR2 SVGIG (reference sequence). The CDR3 protein is CAWSQSGVYEQYF. The CDR3 DNA sequence: TGTGCCTGGAGTCAGTCAGGGGTCTACGAGCAGTACTTC.

The rearrangement uses TRBV5-1 and TRBJ2-5; the D is unclear. The CDR3 spans 14 residues. Deletions cut 4 bases from V and 3 bases from J, with 13 bases between. Germline V gene lookup returns CDR1 SGHRS and CDR2 YFSETQ. CDR3 coding DNA: TGCGCCAGCAGCCGTAGTGGGCCGGAAGAGACCCAGTACTTC. Translated: CASSRSGPEETQYF.

The rearrangement joins TRBV15 to TRBJ2-7, with TRBD2 as a possible D gene (6 bases). V lost 5 bases to trimming and J lost 7 bases, with 15 bases between them. The CDR3 is made up of 13 amino acids. Germline CDR1 and CDR2: LNHNV and YYDKDF (reference sequence). The CDR3 spells CATSRPPAGEQYF. CDR3 bases: TGTGCCACCAGCCGCCCGCCGGCGGGGGAGCAGTACTTC.

The CDR3 loop is CASSPNRVNQETQYF. CDR3 in DNA: TGTGCCAGCTCACCAAACAGGGTAAACCAAGAGACCCAGTACTTC. The chain employs TRBV18 and TRBJ2-5; D may be TRBD1 (6 bases). Per the germline V gene, CDR1 is KGHSH and CDR2 is LQKENI. This CDR3 region has 15 residues. Trimming took off 2 bases at V and 0 bases at J, with 10 bases between the two ends.

V is TRBV5-8 and J is TRBJ2-4, with 12 nucleotides matching TRBD2. There are 16 residues in the CDR3. The germline V gene has CDR1 SGHTS and CDR2 YDEGEE. The junction had 7 bases not matched to a gene; V was cut back by 2 bases and J by 7 bases. The CDR3 loop is CASSLQLAGGGNIQYF. In DNA, the CDR3 is TGTGCCAGCAGCTTACAACTAGCGGGAGGAGGGAACATTCAGTACTTC. The full variable domain, in which reference TRBV5-8 and TRBJ2-4 provide the parts outside the CDR3, is EAGVTQSPTHLIKTRGQQATLRCSPISGHTSVYWYQQALGLGLQFLLWYDEGEERNRGNFPPRFSGRQFPNYSSELNVNALELEDSALYLCASSLQLAGGGNIQYFGAGTRLSVL.

The genes are TRBV10-2 and TRBJ2-3; possibly TRBD2 for D (6 bases). Germline V lookup: CDR1 WSHSY, CDR2 SAAADI. V lost 7 bases, J lost 1 base, and 12 bases lay in between. The CDR3 is made up of 14 amino acids. The CDR3 loop is CASIQSGRTDTQYF. The CDR3 nucleotides are TGCGCCAGCATACAGAGCGGGCGCACAGATACGCAGTATTTT.

The chain uses TRBV5-1 and TRBJ1-1; D perhaps matches TRBD1 (6 bases). The CDR3 totals 13 residues. Germline values: CDR1 SGHRS, CDR2 YFSETQ. V lost 7 bases and J 5 bases, leaving 15 bases between the germline ends. The CDR3 bases are TGCGCCAGCCTAGGGGGTACGAGAACTGAAGCTTTCTTT. It is translated as CASLGGTRTEAFF. The full variable domain, completed using reference TRBV5-1 and TRBJ1-1, is KAGVTQTPRYLIKTRGQQVTLSCSPISGHRSVSWYQQTPGQGLQFLFEYFSETQRNKGNFPGRFSGRQFSNSRSEMNVSTLELGDSALYLCASLGGTRTEAFFGQGTRLTVV.

This chain links TRBV7-3 with TRBJ2-7; maybe TRBD2 (5 bases). CDR1 and CDR2 from the germline V gene are SGHTA and FQGTGA. V was cut by 5 bases and J by 0 bases, with 8 bases left in between. The CDR3 has 13 residues. DNA for the CDR3: TGTGCCAGCAGCCCCGGACTCTCCTACGAGCAGTACTTC. Translated: CASSPGLSYEQYF.

The CDR3 coding sequence is TGTGCCAGCAGCTTAGGCACAGTTAGATACTATGGCTACACCTTC. This translates into CASSLGTVRYYGYTF. V is TRBV7-9 and J is TRBJ1-2; D not resolved. Per germline, CDR1 SEHNR and CDR2 FQNEAQ (reference sequence). The length of the CDR3 is 15 residues. Between the trimmed V and J ends, which lost 1 base and 3 bases, there was a span of 12 bases.

The gene calls are TRBV4-2 and TRBJ2-5, with 9 bases identical to TRBD2. CDR1 and CDR2 from the germline V gene are LGHNA and YNFKEQ. There are 16 residues in the CDR3. The V gene end was trimmed by 3 bases and the J gene end by 5 bases; junction bases not matched to a gene: 10. The CDR3, as DNA: TGTGCCAGCAGCCACCGACTAGCGGCTCTGAGGGAGACCCAGTACTTC. It translates to CASSHRLAALRETQYF.

The chain is built from TRBV21-1 and TRBJ2-5. TRBV21-1 is recorded as a pseudogene. The CDR3 is 13 amino acids. CDR3 sequence (DNA): TGTGCCAGCAGCAAGGACCTCCAAGAGACCCAGTACTTC. Its protein product is CASSKDLQETQYF.